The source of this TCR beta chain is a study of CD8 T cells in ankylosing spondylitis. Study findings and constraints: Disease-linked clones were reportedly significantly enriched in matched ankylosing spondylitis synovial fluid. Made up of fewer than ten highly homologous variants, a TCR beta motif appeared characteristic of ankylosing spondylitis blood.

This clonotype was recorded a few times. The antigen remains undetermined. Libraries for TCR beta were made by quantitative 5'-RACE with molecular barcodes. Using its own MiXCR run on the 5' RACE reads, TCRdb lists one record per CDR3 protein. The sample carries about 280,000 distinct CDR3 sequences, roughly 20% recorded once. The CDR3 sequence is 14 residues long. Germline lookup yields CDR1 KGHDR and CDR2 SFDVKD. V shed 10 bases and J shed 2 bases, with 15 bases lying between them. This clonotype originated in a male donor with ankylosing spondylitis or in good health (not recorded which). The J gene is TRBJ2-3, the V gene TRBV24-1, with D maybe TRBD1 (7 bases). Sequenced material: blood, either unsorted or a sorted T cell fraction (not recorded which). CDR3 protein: CATGDREATDTQYF. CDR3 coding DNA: TGTGCCACGGGAGACAGGGAGGCCACAGATACGCAGTATTTT.